This T cell receptor (beta chain) was recorded in a study of shared clonotypes between healthy human individuals. The germline gives CDR1 SGHVS, CDR2 FNYEAQ. Germline trimming cut 5 bases from V and 0 bases from J; bases unmatched to any gene: 1. The CDR3 extends over 15 amino acids. HIV-negative, healthy adults without recent acute infections or vaccinations were the donors. Naive CD45RA+ and memory CD45RA-negative subsets were split from CD4+ cells. Produced via immunoSEQ multiplex PCR; TCRdb's table is partial and in-frame only. The table includes 2 million to 2.5 million clones, under 97% detected once.

V usage is TRBV7-6 and J usage is TRBJ2-7; 13 nucleotides agree with TRBD2. The origin of this receptor is a man aged 18 to 30 in good health. Sequencing was done on a sample of naive CD4+ T cells sorted from blood. Specified subset: CD45RA+ positively selected. Here the CDR3 reads CASSRTSGSSYEQYF. CDR3 DNA: TGTGCCAGCAGCCGGACTAGCGGGAGCTCCTACGAGCAGTACTTC.